This entry lists 4 T cell receptor beta chains sequenced from one sample in a study of cytomegalovirus exposure and HLA in healthy donors. The primer mix had 60 Vbeta and 13 Jbeta primers. Sequencing was performed with immunoSEQ multiplex PCR; in TCRdb, only in-frame clones are kept and a portion is missing. The profile shows about 160,000 clones, around 72% of them singletons. Sequencing used PBMCs. These receptor sequences come from a man aged 50 to 59 in good health and CMV-seronegative.

The chain joins TRBV7-9 to TRBJ2-7; the D gene is possibly TRBD1 (5 bases). The CDR3 totals 15 residues. From germline, CDR1 is SEHNR and CDR2 FQNEAQ (reference sequence). V shed 0 bases and J shed 2 bases, with 11 bases lying between them. This chain's CDR3 is CASSLAAQGPYEQYF. The CDR3 DNA follows: TGTGCCAGCAGCTTAGCGGCGCAGGGCCCCTACGAGCAGTACTTC.

The chain carries TRBV2 and TRBJ2-5; 7 bases are shared with TRBD1. Germline trimming cut 0 bases from V and 2 bases from J; bases unmatched to any gene: 9. From germline, CDR1 is SNHLY and CDR2 FYNNEI. This CDR3 has 17 residues. The CDR3 spells CASSEAEDRFNQETQYF. The CDR3, as DNA: TGTGCCAGCAGTGAAGCAGAGGACAGGTTTAATCAAGAGACCCAGTACTTC. Full variable domain (missing parts from reference TRBV2 and TRBJ2-5): EPEVTQTPSHQVTQMGQEVILRCVPISNHLYFYWYRQILGQKVEFLVSFYNNEISEKSEIFDDQFSVERPDGSNFTLKIRSTKLEDSAMYFCASSEAEDRFNQETQYFGPGTRLLVL.

The J gene is TRBJ2-7, the V gene TRBV6-1; 7 bases are shared with TRBD1. V was clipped by 2 bases and J by 3 bases; unmatched bases: 10. The length of the CDR3 is 16 residues. CDR1 is MNHNS and CDR2 is SASEGT in the germline V gene. CDR3 loop: CASSERKVTGSYEQYF. The CDR3 nucleotides read TGTGCCAGCAGTGAAAGGAAGGTGACAGGGAGCTACGAGCAGTACTTC.

This clone was counted once. This chain uses TRBV2 with TRBJ2-7, with TRBD1 as a possible D gene (6 bases). Germline V gene sequence: CDR1 SNHLY, CDR2 FYNNEI. The CDR3 contains 14 residues. With 1 base removed from V and 5 bases from J, the gap between germline ends came to 12 bases. The CDR3 DNA reads TGTGCCAGCAGTGAAGTAACAGGGTTCGACGAGCAGTACTTC. Translating gives CASSEVTGFDEQYF.